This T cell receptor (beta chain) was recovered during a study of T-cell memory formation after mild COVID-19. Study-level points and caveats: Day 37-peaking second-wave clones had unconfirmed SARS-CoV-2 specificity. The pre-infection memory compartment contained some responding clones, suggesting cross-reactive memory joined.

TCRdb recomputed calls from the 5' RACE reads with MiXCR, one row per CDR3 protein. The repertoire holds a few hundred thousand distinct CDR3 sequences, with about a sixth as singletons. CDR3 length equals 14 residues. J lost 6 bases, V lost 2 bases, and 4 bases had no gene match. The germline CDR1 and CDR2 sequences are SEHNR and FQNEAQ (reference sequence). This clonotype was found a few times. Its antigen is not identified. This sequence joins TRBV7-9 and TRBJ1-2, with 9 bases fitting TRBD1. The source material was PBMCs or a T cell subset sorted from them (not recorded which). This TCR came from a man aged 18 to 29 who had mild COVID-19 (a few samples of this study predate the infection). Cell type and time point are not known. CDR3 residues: CASSLLRDRDGYTF. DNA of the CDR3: TGTGCCAGCAGCTTACTCCGGGACAGGGATGGCTACACCTTC.